This T cell receptor (beta chain) was found in a study of CD8+ T cells in alopecia areata. At the level of the study: It was oral tofacitinib, at 5 to 10 mg twice daily, that treated patients received. Percent affected scalp area, the SALT score, rated treated patients' severity. Findings and caveats of the study: Higher clonality than in normal scalp was seen in lesional scalp, especially alopecia totalis/universalis.

This CDR3 spans 14 amino acids. Deletions cut 1 base from V and 2 bases from J, with 10 bases between. Germline V lookup: CDR1 SGDLS, CDR2 YYNGEE. Treatment: oral pan-JAK inhibitor, 5-10 mg twice daily. Extraction and reverse transcription of RNA yielded cDNA as the sequencing template. TCRdb keeps only in-frame clones here, not all; method: immunoSEQ multiplex PCR. The table shows some 190,000 clones, with approximately 67% occurring only once. As regards this clone: Antigen unknown.

The V gene is TRBV9, the J gene TRBJ2-7; D perhaps matches TRBD2 (5 bases). Sequenced material: CD4+ T cells sorted from blood, taken between weeks 43 and 45, from a patient treated with tofacitinib. This TCR derives from a human donor with alopecia areata. The DNA of the CDR3 is TGTGCCAGCAGCGTACTATCGGGGACCTACGAGCAGTACTTC. Protein: CASSVLSGTYEQYF.